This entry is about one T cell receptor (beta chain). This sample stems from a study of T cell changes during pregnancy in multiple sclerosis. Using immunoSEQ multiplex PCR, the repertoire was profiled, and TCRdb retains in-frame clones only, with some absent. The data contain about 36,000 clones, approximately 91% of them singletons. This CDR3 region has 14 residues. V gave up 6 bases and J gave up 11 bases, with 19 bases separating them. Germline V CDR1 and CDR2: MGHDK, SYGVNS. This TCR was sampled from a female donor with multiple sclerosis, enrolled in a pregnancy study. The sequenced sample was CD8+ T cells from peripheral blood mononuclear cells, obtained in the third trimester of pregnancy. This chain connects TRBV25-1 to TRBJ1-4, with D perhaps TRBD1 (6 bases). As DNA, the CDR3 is TGTGCCAGCAGCGCTGGACAGCGTGCTGCCAAACTGTTTTTT. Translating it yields CASSAGQRAAKLFF.